This T cell receptor (beta chain) was sequenced for a study of CD8 T cells in ankylosing spondylitis. Worth noting for this clonotype: The antigen is unknown.

The V and J ends lost 5 bases and 5 bases, in that order; junction bases with no gene match: 15. Germline V gene lookup returns CDR1 SGHTA and CDR2 FQGTGA. The length of the CDR3 is 16 residues. Researchers built TCR beta libraries using quantitative 5'-RACE with molecular barcodes. TCRdb redid the calling of the 5' RACE reads with MiXCR, one entry per CDR3 protein. In the table there are roughly 230,000 distinct CDR3 sequences, 18% of which are singletons. Study-level findings and limits: Fewer than ten highly homologous variants made up a TCR beta motif that seemed to typify ankylosing spondylitis blood. Some motif variants had been reported before (in reactive arthritis synovial fluid and blood).

The sequence derives from a male donor with ankylosing spondylitis or in good health (not recorded which). Material for sequencing was blood, either unsorted or a sorted T cell fraction (not recorded which). V gene TRBV7-3 combines with J gene TRBJ2-7, with TRBD2 identical over 7 bases. CDR3 amino acids: CASSETPGLGPHEQYF. As DNA, the CDR3 is TGTGCCAGCAGCGAGACTCCCGGACTAGGCCCCCACGAGCAGTACTTC. The variable domain in full, with the rest retrieved from reference TRBV7-3 and TRBJ2-7, is GAGVSQTPSNKVTEKGKYVELRCDPISGHTALYWYRQSLGQGPEFLIYFQGTGAADDSGLPNDRFFAVRPEGSVSTLKIQRTERGDSAVYLCASSETPGLGPHEQYFGPGTRLTVT.